A single sample is the source of the 31 T cell receptor beta chains below, sequenced in a study of cytomegalovirus exposure and HLA in healthy donors. The PCR used 60 Vbeta and 13 Jbeta primers. Libraries were prepared by immunoSEQ multiplex PCR; TCRdb keeps only in-frame clonotypes and omits some of them. Of fewer than 150,000 clones in the sample, over 60% are singletons; the top ten hold 6.8%. The sequenced material came from PBMCs. Every receptor here comes from a man aged 40-49 years in good health and CMV-seropositive.

The chain has TRBV10-2 and TRBJ1-4, with a weak D call TRBD1 (6 bases). Germline V lookup: CDR1 WSHSY, CDR2 SAAADI. The V gene lost 4 bases and the J gene lost 11 bases, with 23 bases spanning the gap. The CDR3 contains 16 residues. CDR3 nucleotides: TGCGCCAGCAGTGGCCCCCTGGGGGCTGATGGCGGGAAACTGTTTTTT. Translation: CASSGPLGADGGKLFF.

This clone was found a few times. The chain has TRBV4-2 and TRBJ1-1; TRBD1 aligns across 7 bases. V lost 0 bases and J lost 1; bases outside the gene matches: 2. Germline V gene lookup returns CDR1 LGHNA and CDR2 YNFKEQ. CDR3 length equals 15 residues. The CDR3 protein is CASSQEGQRNTEAFF. The CDR3 nucleotides read TGTGCCAGCAGCCAAGAGGGACAGAGGAACACTGAAGCTTTCTTT.

Only a few counts were recorded for this clone. The V call is TRBV27, the J call TRBJ1-2; D is ambiguous. This CDR3 has 13 amino acids. Germline values: CDR1 MNHEY, CDR2 SMNVEV (reference sequence). Trimming removed 0 bases at V and 4 bases at J, with 6 bases between. CDR3 region: CASSLSRSYGYTF. The CDR3 bases are TGTGCCAGCAGTTTATCCCGGAGCTATGGCTACACCTTC.

This clone was counted a few times. This chain connects TRBV2 to TRBJ2-7; TRBD2 is a possible D gene (5 bases). The CDR3 length is 14 residues. Looked up from germline, CDR1 is SNHLY and CDR2 is FYNNEI. V lost 4 bases, J lost 0 bases, and 10 bases lay in between. The CDR3 region is CASSARGSSYEQYF. DNA of the CDR3: TGTGCCAGCAGTGCGAGAGGGAGCTCCTACGAGCAGTACTTC.

The chain uses TRBV7-9 and TRBJ1-3; TRBD1 matches 9 bases. V shed 4 bases, J shed 0 bases, and the junction held 10 bases outside the gene matches. Looked up from germline, CDR1 is SEHNR and CDR2 is FQNEAQ (reference sequence). The CDR3 contains 18 residues. This chain's CDR3 is CASSSPGQGVSSGNTIYF. CDR3 nucleotide sequence: TGTGCCAGCAGCTCGCCGGGACAGGGCGTGAGCTCTGGAAACACCATATATTTT. Full variable domain (rest looked up from reference TRBV7-9 and TRBJ1-3): DTGVSQNPRHKITKRGQNVTFRCDPISEHNRLYWYRQTLGQGPEFLTYFQNEAQLEKSRLLSDRFSAERPKGSFSTLEIQRTEQGDSAMYLCASSSPGQGVSSGNTIYFGEGSWLTVV.

The chain couples TRBV23-1 to TRBJ2-1, with 11 positions matching TRBD2. TRBV23-1 is an ORF, with its function uncertain. This CDR3 contains 22 residues. V was clipped by 0 bases and J by 0 bases; unmatched bases: 16. The CDR3 protein is CASSQSKATLAGGKTSYNEQFF. The CDR3 DNA follows: TGCGCCAGCAGTCAATCGAAGGCAACGCTAGCGGGAGGTAAAACCTCCTACAATGAGCAGTTCTTC.

In DNA form, the CDR3 reads TGTGCCAGCAGCCCCGACCTCCGGTGGGAGGGCTACAATGAGCAGTTCTTC. Translation: CASSPDLRWEGYNEQFF. The V and J genes are TRBV4-2 and TRBJ2-1, with 7 bases aligning to TRBD2. J lost 3 bases, V lost 4 bases, and 12 bases had no gene match. In germline, CDR1 is LGHNA, CDR2 YNFKEQ. The CDR3 is made up of 17 amino acids.

The chain couples TRBV27 to TRBJ1-1; 10 bases map to TRBD1. The CDR3 runs 16 residues. The J segment lost 1 base and the V segment lost 6 bases, leaving 8 bases of the junction unmatched. Looked up from germline, CDR1 is MNHEY and CDR2 is SMNVEV (reference sequence). CDR3 nucleotides: TGTGCCAGCAGGATGGGACAGGGGAGGTGGAACACTGAAGCTTTCTTT. This codes for CASRMGQGRWNTEAFF.

The chain is built from TRBV4-2 and TRBJ2-7; 7 positions agree with TRBD1. V gave up 0 bases and J gave up 2 bases; unmatched junction bases: 4. In germline, CDR1 is LGHNA, CDR2 YNFKEQ. This CDR3 is built from 15 residues. CDR3: CASSQDRGPPYEQYF. DNA of the CDR3: TGTGCCAGCAGCCAAGATAGGGGGCCCCCCTACGAGCAGTACTTC.

This clone was counted only a few times. This rearrangement joins TRBV7-2 to TRBJ2-5; a possible D gene is TRBD2 (5 bases). The CDR3 totals 14 residues. CDR1 is SGHTA and CDR2 is FQGNSA in the germline V gene. Trimming took off 5 bases at V and 5 bases at J, with 15 bases between the two ends. The CDR3 sequence: CASSLSLGGETQYF. CDR3 nucleotide sequence: TGTGCCAGCAGCCTCTCCCTGGGCGGGGAGACCCAGTACTTC. The full variable domain, completed using reference TRBV7-2 and TRBJ2-5, is GAGVSQSPSNKVTEKGKDVELRCDPISGHTALYWYRQSLGQGLEFLIYFQGNSAPDKSGLPSDRFSAERTGGSVSTLTIQRTQQEDSAVYLCASSLSLGGETQYFGPGTRLLVL.

This clone showed up just once. V and J are TRBV7-2 and TRBJ2-3; 13 bases map to TRBD2. Germline assignment: CDR1 SGHTA and CDR2 FQGNSA. CDR3 length: 17 amino acids. The V segment lost 5 bases and the J segment 1 base; nucleotides outside the gene matches: 6. The chain's CDR3 is CASSLTSGGVGTDTQYF. In DNA, the CDR3 is TGTGCCAGCAGCCTTACTAGCGGGGGGGTGGGCACAGATACGCAGTATTTT.

The chain has TRBV18 and TRBJ1-1; 9 bases align to TRBD1. Germline values: CDR1 KGHSH, CDR2 LQKENI. This CDR3 is 17 amino acids long. Trimming removed 4 bases from V and 1 base from J; junction bases left unmatched: 10. CDR3 bases: TGTGCCAGCTCACGTCTGGACAGGGGCCCCCCGAACACTGAAGCTTTCTTT. Protein: CASSRLDRGPPNTEAFF. Variable domain in full (rest from reference TRBV18 and TRBJ1-1): NAGVMQNPRHLVRRRGQEARLRCSPMKGHSHVYWYRQLPEEGLKFMVYLQKENIIDESGMPKERFSAEFPKEGPSILRIQQVVRGDSAAYFCASSRLDRGPPNTEAFFGQGTRLTVV.

V is TRBV4-3 and J is TRBJ2-5; 9 nucleotides match TRBD2. V lost 3 bases and J lost 7; bases outside the gene matches: 6. Germline assignment: CDR1 LGHNA and CDR2 YSLEER. This CDR3 contains 14 residues. The CDR3 bases are TGCGCCAGCAGCCAGGCTAGCGGGGTGGGGACCCAGTACTTC. Its translation is CASSQASGVGTQYF.

The rearrangement links TRBV2 to TRBJ2-7; weak D call: TRBD2 (6 bases). Trimming removed 4 bases at V and 3 bases at J, with 16 bases between. Looked up from germline, CDR1 is SNHLY and CDR2 is FYNNEI. This CDR3 is built from 15 residues. The CDR3 region is CASSVGTPGIYEQYF. CDR3 in DNA: TGTGCCAGCAGTGTCGGGACTCCAGGAATCTACGAGCAGTACTTC.

The chain uses TRBV19 and TRBJ2-1, with TRBD2 matching 7 bases. Trimming removed 6 bases from V and 6 bases from J; junction bases left unmatched: 11. The length of the CDR3 is 15 residues. Germline V gene lookup returns CDR1 LNHDA and CDR2 SQIVND (reference sequence). The CDR3 sequence is CASRISGGSGNEQFF. DNA for the CDR3: TGTGCCAGTAGGATATCTGGCGGGAGTGGCAATGAGCAGTTCTTC.

The genes are TRBV7-2 and TRBJ2-2, with TRBD1 identical over 10 bases. This CDR3 has 14 residues. With 3 bases clipped from V and 9 bases from J, the junction kept 4 bases outside the gene matches. The germline V gene has CDR1 SGHTA and CDR2 FQGNSA. CDR3 nucleotides: TGTGCCAGCAGCTTCAGACAGGGGGCCAGGGAGCTGTTTTTT. Amino acid sequence: CASSFRQGARELFF.

This clone was recorded once. The J gene is TRBJ1-1, the V gene TRBV7-8; 7 nucleotides align to TRBD1. CDR1 is SGHVS and CDR2 is FQNEAQ in the germline V gene. V trimming: 4 bases; J trimming: 1 base; junction bases outside the gene matches: 3. The CDR3 has 14 residues. CDR3 protein: CASSYGTANTEAFF. The CDR3 region has the DNA TGTGCCAGCAGCTACGGGACAGCGAACACTGAAGCTTTCTTT.

The J gene is TRBJ2-3, the V gene TRBV27, with 7 bases aligning to TRBD1. Trimming took 0 bases from V and 2 from J; bases not matched to a gene: 11. The germline V gene encodes CDR1 MNHEY and CDR2 SMNVEV (reference sequence). The CDR3 spans 18 residues. Here the CDR3 DNA reads TGTGCCAGCAGTTTATCGTCTAGAGGACAGGTGAACACAGATACGCAGTATTTT. Protein: CASSLSSRGQVNTDTQYF.

The rearrangement links TRBV7-9 to TRBJ1-1; D not resolved. V was shortened by 5 bases and J by 6 bases, with 10 bases between the two germline ends. Germline V gene sequence: CDR1 SEHNR, CDR2 FQNEAQ (reference sequence). The CDR3 runs to 12 residues. The CDR3 region is CASSLMGAEAFF. The CDR3 DNA sequence: TGTGCCAGCAGCCTCATGGGAGCTGAAGCTTTCTTT.

V usage is TRBV5-8 and J usage is TRBJ2-7; D gene uncertain. Between the trimmed V and J ends, which lost 4 bases and 6 bases, there was a span of 17 bases. Germline assignment: CDR1 SGHTS and CDR2 YDEGEE. The CDR3 is made up of 14 amino acids. The CDR3 coding sequence is TGTGCCAGCAGCCGACCCCGCGAGACGGGCGAGCAGTACTTC. Translation: CASSRPRETGEQYF.

This chain uses TRBV15 with TRBJ2-1; 7 positions match TRBD1. The germline V gene has CDR1 LNHNV and CDR2 YYDKDF (reference sequence). The CDR3 is 15 amino acids. Germline trimming cut 4 bases from V and 8 bases from J; bases unmatched to any gene: 11. The CDR3 protein is CATSTPGTVVDEQFF. The CDR3 bases are TGTGCCACCAGCACTCCCGGGACAGTTGTGGATGAGCAGTTCTTC.

The chain is built from TRBV19 and TRBJ2-1; 14 nucleotides align to TRBD2. V trimming: 5 bases; J trimming: 8 bases; junction bases outside the gene matches: 11. Germline V gene lookup returns CDR1 LNHDA and CDR2 SQIVND (reference sequence). The CDR3 contains 17 residues. The CDR3 is CASSPHVGTSGRHEQFF. CDR3 coding DNA: TGTGCCAGTAGTCCCCACGTCGGGACTAGCGGGAGACATGAGCAGTTCTTC.

The V call is TRBV11-2, the J call TRBJ2-7, with 9 bases identical to TRBD1. The germline V gene has CDR1 SGHAT and CDR2 FQNNGV. This CDR3 comprises 16 residues. J lost 6 bases, V lost 6 bases, and 15 bases had no gene match. The CDR3 loop is CASRTPGQGISVEQYF. In DNA, the CDR3 is TGTGCCAGCAGAACCCCGGGACAGGGTATCTCCGTCGAGCAGTACTTC.

V usage is TRBV2 and J usage is TRBJ1-2, with D hard to call. V lost 2 bases, J lost 4 bases, and 14 bases lay in between. CDR1 is SNHLY and CDR2 is FYNNEI in the germline V gene. This CDR3 region has 15 residues. CDR3 sequence reads: CASSERRAAGYGYTF. Here the CDR3 DNA reads TGTGCCAGCAGTGAAAGGAGGGCTGCTGGCTATGGCTACACCTTC.

The V and J genes are TRBV5-1 and TRBJ2-7; TRBD2 matches 14 bases. The CDR3 loop spans 15 amino acids. The germline V gene encodes CDR1 SGHRS and CDR2 YFSETQ. Trimming removed 4 bases from V and 6 bases from J; junction bases left unmatched: 6. The CDR3 DNA is TGCGCCAGCAGCAGGCGGACTAGCGGGGGGACCGAGCAGTACTTC. It is translated as CASSRRTSGGTEQYF.

The chain has TRBV19 and TRBJ1-1, with D unresolved. The CDR3 consists of 12 residues. Germline CDR1 LNHDA, CDR2 SQIVND (reference sequence). Trimming removed 3 bases from V and 5 bases from J, with 7 bases in between. In DNA, the CDR3 is TGTGCCAGTAGTATTCATCAGACTGAAGCTTTCTTT. This codes for CASSIHQTEAFF.

CDR3 nucleotide sequence: TGTGCCAGCAGCCCTCCTAGCGGGACCTACGAGCAGTACTTC. Translation: CASSPPSGTYEQYF. The chain combines TRBV7-9 with TRBJ2-7; TRBD2 matches at 9 bases. The CDR3 is 14 amino acids. The germline CDR1 and CDR2 sequences are SEHNR and FQNEAQ (reference sequence). J lost 2 bases, V lost 5 bases, and 4 bases had no gene match. Using reference TRBV7-9 and TRBJ2-7 for the parts outside the CDR3, the full variable domain is DTGVSQNPRHKITKRGQNVTFRCDPISEHNRLYWYRQTLGQGPEFLTYFQNEAQLEKSRLLSDRFSAERPKGSFSTLEIQRTEQGDSAMYLCASSPPSGTYEQYFGPGTRLTVT.

This chain uses TRBV5-1 with TRBJ2-7; the D gene is possibly TRBD2 (5 bases). CDR3 length: 14 amino acids. Germline CDR1 and CDR2: SGHRS and YFSETQ. The V gene lost 4 bases and the J gene lost 2 bases, with 13 bases spanning the gap. The DNA for the CDR3 is TGCGCCAGCAGCCGGATAGACGGGACCTACGAGCAGTACTTC. Translating it yields CASSRIDGTYEQYF.

The rearrangement joins TRBV14 to TRBJ1-2; a weak D match, TRBD1 (5 bases). V was clipped by 3 bases and J by 4 bases, with 9 bases between them. CDR3 length: 13 residues. Germline CDR1 and CDR2: SGHDN and FVKESK. Here the CDR3 reads CASSHARAYGYTF. For the CDR3, the DNA is TGTGCCAGCAGCCACGCCAGGGCCTATGGCTACACCTTC.

The rearrangement uses TRBV19 and TRBJ1-2; no firm D call. CDR3 size: 13 residues. The ends were cut back, 3 bases at V and 7 bases at J, with 12 bases in the middle. The germline V gene has CDR1 LNHDA and CDR2 SQIVND (reference sequence). The CDR3 sequence: CASSMRSSPGYTF. DNA of the CDR3: TGTGCCAGTAGTATGAGGTCCAGCCCTGGCTACACCTTC.

This clone was counted between two and nine times. The chain recombines TRBV27 with TRBJ2-2, with D possibly matching TRBD2 (5 bases). The CDR3 extends over 13 amino acids. Germline V gene data show CDR1 as MNHEY and CDR2 as SMNVEV (reference sequence). Deletions cut 5 bases from V and 5 bases from J, with 9 bases between. The CDR3 sequence: CASSQPGTGELFF. CDR3 bases: TGTGCCAGCAGTCAACCGGGGACCGGGGAGCTGTTTTTT.